The table lists the clone carrying this T cell receptor beta chain with a few counts. Its target is unknown. The entry originates in a study of vaccination and CD4 T cells after COVID-19. Sequencing of DNA taken from cultured CD4+ T cells relied on the Oncomine TCR Beta short-read assay. The source of extracted genomic DNA was cultured CD4+ T cells. TCRdb analysed the PCR reads with MiXCR anew, one entry per CDR3 protein. The table includes more than 9,000 distinct CDR3 sequences, around 20% detected once. The treatment was: approximately 9-day PBMC culture with coronavirus spike peptide pools or control peptides (ViraFEST assay). ViraFEST relied on peptide pools to expand antigen-specific T cells; the TCRs were sequenced afterward. Sequencing used CD4+ T cells from blood, cultured in vitro, obtained before SARS-CoV-2 vaccination. The receptor was isolated from a human donor who received a COVID-19 vaccine.

Here the CDR3 reads CASSQPRRGLGEKLFF. In nucleotides, the CDR3 is TGCGCCAGCAGCCAGCCTCGCAGGGGGCTAGGTGAAAAACTGTTTTTT. The chain recombines TRBV4-1 with TRBJ1-4; 8 positions agree with TRBD1. V gave up 3 bases and J gave up 7 bases; unmatched junction bases: 10. Germline V CDR1 and CDR2: MGHRA, YSYEKL. The CDR3 is made up of 16 amino acids.